These T cell receptor beta chains were read from a single sample in a study of T cell changes during pregnancy in multiple sclerosis. The data were produced by immunoSEQ multiplex PCR, yet TCRdb's version contains in-frame clones alone and is incomplete. The repertoire holds 35,000 or so clones, with approximately 89% as singletons. The source material was CD8+ T cells from peripheral blood mononuclear cells, sampled in the third trimester of pregnancy. Every receptor here comes from a female donor with multiple sclerosis, enrolled in a pregnancy study. The CDR3 runs from the conserved cysteine through the conserved F or W. The D gene is left open where the match is weak. Part of the rows lack a size; the others show once, few, many or a class for expanded clones.

CDR3aa | abundance | j_gene | d_gene | v_gene
CASSRTSGSLDEQFF | NA | TRBJ2-1 | TRBD2 | TRBV19
CASSPDSSDSLYEQYF | NA | NA | NA | TRBV5-4
CASSTEGSDYEQYF | NA | TRBJ2-7 | NA | TRBV7-8
CASSPLGVVAGVVEQFF | NA | TRBJ2-1 | TRBD2 | TRBV7-6
CASNPRDRGGQPQHF | once | TRBJ1-5 | TRBD1 | TRBV19
CASSPLQGARIYEQYF | NA | TRBJ2-7 | TRBD1 | TRBV6-6
CSVDGTSGTGTYNEQFF | few | TRBJ2-1 | TRBD2 | TRBV29-1
CASSPTTLEAFF | NA | TRBJ1-1 | NA | TRBV13
CAISESEVNTEAFF | NA | TRBJ1-1 | NA | TRBV10-3
CASSQDGGGSPTDTQYF | NA | TRBJ2-3 | NA | TRBV4-2
CASSSDIAYGYTF | NA | TRBJ1-2 | NA | TRBV7-6
CASSFGSGNTIYF | once | TRBJ1-3 | NA | TRBV5-1
CASSERGDSYNEQFF | NA | TRBJ2-1 | NA | TRBV10-1
CASGGASNSYEQYF | NA | TRBJ2-7 | NA | TRBV4-1
CASSSGLAETYEQYF | NA | TRBJ2-7 | TRBD2 | TRBV19
CASRRGLAGGASTDTQYF | once | TRBJ2-3 | TRBD2 | TRBV7-2
CASSSWTSGDQETQYF | NA | TRBJ2-5 | TRBD2 | TRBV11-1
CASGFNKPGLAGVEQFF | NA | TRBJ2-1 | TRBD2 | TRBV12-5
CASSSTKLGSHDPFEQYF | NA | TRBJ2-7 | NA | TRBV5-5
CASSSTGTSGGSYNEQFF | NA | TRBJ2-1 | TRBD2 | TRBV7-6
CAISRTGWRSGAGNTIYF | NA | TRBJ1-3 | TRBD1 | TRBV10-3
CASRRTSIITDTQYF | few | TRBJ2-3 | NA | TRBV7-8
CASIGSVEAFF | NA | TRBJ1-1 | NA | TRBV19
CASSLRDIPYEQYF | NA | TRBJ2-7 | NA | TRBV7-9
CASSIGTGYEQYF | NA | TRBJ2-7 | NA | TRBV19
CASTGTENTGELFF | NA | TRBJ2-2 | TRBD1 | TRBV19
CATSREFASGGLTDTQYF | NA | TRBJ2-3 | TRBD2 | TRBV15
CATSRSPGGAGGNTIYF | NA | TRBJ1-3 | TRBD1 | TRBV15
CASSAGDRGPDQPQHF | NA | TRBJ1-5 | TRBD1 | TRBV19
CASTVFKRARGLRWGYGYTF | NA | TRBJ1-2 | NA | TRBV21-1
CASSVFPGGDTQYF | NA | TRBJ2-3 | NA | TRBV9
CASSARVEGGELFF | few | TRBJ2-2 | NA | TRBV10-1
CASSGGVVIQETQYF | NA | TRBJ2-5 | NA | TRBV25-1
CATLVGGKDGYTF | few | TRBJ1-2 | NA | TRBV7-9
CAWRGNGQLNTEAFF | once | TRBJ1-1 | NA | TRBV30
CASSQVGRLGRNTEAFF | NA | TRBJ1-1 | NA | TRBV4-3
CASSLAGVGGTWGYTF | NA | TRBJ1-2 | NA | TRBV5-4
CASSEGTGYGNQPQHF | once | TRBJ1-5 | TRBD1 | TRBV10-2
CAWSVPGSGELFF | NA | TRBJ2-2 | NA | TRBV30
CASTDRYGYTF | NA | TRBJ1-2 | NA | TRBV19
CASSQGVGQPQHF | few | TRBJ1-5 | TRBD1 | TRBV27
CASSLTSGPYEQYF | once | TRBJ2-7 | TRBD2 | TRBV5-4
CASSPNRGGSYEQYF | NA | TRBJ2-7 | NA | TRBV18
CASRISGAYEQYF | once | TRBJ2-7 | NA | TRBV6-5
CASSQEKGGGGEKLFF | NA | TRBJ1-4 | TRBD1 | TRBV4-2
CASSLGQGIYEQYF | NA | TRBJ2-7 | TRBD1 | TRBV27
CASSPYSMGRLYTF | NA | TRBJ1-2 | NA | TRBV9
CASTQGPEAFF | few | TRBJ1-1 | NA | TRBV25-1
CASSLDPAYEQYF | NA | TRBJ2-7 | NA | TRBV11-2
CASSILAYSGNTIYF | NA | TRBJ1-3 | NA | TRBV19
CASSDWSRGGTDTQYF | NA | TRBJ2-3 | NA | TRBV6-4
CASSLSGGVGNEQFF | medium-sized | TRBJ2-1 | TRBD2 | TRBV27
CAWSVPGNTEAFF | few | TRBJ1-1 | NA | TRBV30